This T cell receptor beta chain is from a study of cytomegalovirus exposure and HLA in healthy donors. The CDR3 is made up of 15 amino acids. The germline CDR1 and CDR2 sequences are MNHNS and SASEGT. Primers for the PCR totalled 60 Vbeta and 13 Jbeta. Produced via immunoSEQ multiplex PCR; TCRdb's table is partial and in-frame only. The sample lists 110,000 to 150,000 clones; 75% to 80% were seen once. The table lists this clone with a count of one. The sequenced material came from PBMCs. The TCR sequence derives from a female donor in good health and CMV-seronegative. V is TRBV6-1 and J is TRBJ2-5; the match to TRBD2 covers 9 bases. The closer fit of TRBJ2-7 to the DNA end suggests the J call may be wrong. CDR3 nucleotide sequence: TGTGCCACCTACATGAAAGCGGGGGGAGCCTACGAGCAGTACTTC. It translates to CATYMKAGGAYEQYF.